This entry lists 10 T cell receptor beta chains sequenced from one sample in a study of blood T cell repertoires in COVID-19. Measured with immunoSEQ multiplex PCR; TCRdb has only the in-frame clones, and not every one. The sample has roughly 500,000 clones, 75% to 90% seen once; the top ten hold roughly 1%. The sample taken for sequencing was peripheral blood. These receptors originate from a man aged 18-30 years with COVID-19, enrolled during active disease.

This clone has just one count. This chain connects TRBV7-9 to TRBJ2-5; no definite D call. V lost 0 bases and J lost 7, with 12 bases in between. The CDR3 runs 14 residues. The germline gives CDR1 SEHNR, CDR2 FQNEAQ (reference sequence). CDR3 region: CASSLALGEPTQYF. CDR3 DNA sequence: TGTGCCAGCAGCTTAGCGCTGGGCGAGCCGACCCAGTACTTC.

Only one count was recorded for this clone. The rearrangement links TRBV11-2 to TRBJ2-1; possible D gene TRBD1, 5 bases. This CDR3 contains 17 residues. V lost 1 base, J lost 4 bases, and 17 bases lay in between. Germline CDR1 reads SGHAT; CDR2 reads FQNNGV. CDR3 protein: CASSLATWGATYNEQFF. The CDR3 nucleotides are TGTGCCAGCAGCTTAGCTACATGGGGCGCCACGTACAATGAGCAGTTCTTC.

In DNA form, the CDR3 reads TGTGCCAGCAGCTTAAGGACAGGGGACTCCTACGAGCAGTACTTC. Residues: CASSLRTGDSYEQYF. The V and J genes are TRBV7-9 and TRBJ2-7, with 9 bases identical to TRBD1. Trimming took 2 bases from V and 0 from J; bases not matched to a gene: 2. The length of the CDR3 is 15 residues. Germline V lookup: CDR1 SEHNR, CDR2 FQNEAQ (reference sequence).

This chain joins TRBV9 and TRBJ2-5; 9 nucleotides align to TRBD2. CDR1 is SGDLS and CDR2 is YYNGEE in the germline V gene. J lost 2 bases, V lost 7 bases, and 21 bases had no gene match. The CDR3 sequence is 19 residues long. The CDR3 loop reads CASGPGDTSSGGSQETQYF. The CDR3 region has the DNA TGTGCCAGCGGACCCGGGGATACGAGTAGCGGGGGCTCACAAGAGACCCAGTACTTC.

The rearrangement uses TRBV3-1 (or the pseudogene TRBV3-2) and TRBJ1-1; 7 bases are shared with TRBD1. V lost 4 bases, J lost 1 base, and 3 bases stayed unmatched. CDR3 length: 14 residues. The germline V gene encodes CDR1 LGHDT and CDR2 YNNKEL (reference sequence). The chain's CDR3 is CASSRGQKNTEAFF. The DNA for the CDR3 is TGTGCCAGCAGCCGGGGACAGAAGAACACTGAAGCTTTCTTT.

This rearrangement joins TRBV9 to TRBJ2-1; D possibly corresponds to TRBD1 (6 bases). Trimming took 3 bases from V and 5 from J, leaving 12 bases between them. The CDR3 loop spans 14 amino acids. Germline CDR1 is SGDLS and CDR2 is YYNGEE. CDR3 sequence (DNA): TGTGCCAGCAGCGCAGGGGTAGAAAACAATGAGCAGTTCTTC. This sequence encodes CASSAGVENNEQFF.

CDR3 region: CASSMSGSNTKSYEQYF. The CDR3 DNA reads as TGCGCCAGCAGCATGAGCGGGAGTAATACTAAATCCTACGAGCAGTACTTC. This sequence joins TRBV5-1 and TRBJ2-7, with 8 bases lining up with TRBD2. This CDR3 has 17 residues. The germline CDR1 and CDR2 sequences are SGHRS and YFSETQ. After removal of 4 bases from V and 1 base from J, the junction contained 13 bases not matched to a gene.

The chain joins TRBV3-1 (or the pseudogene TRBV3-2) to TRBJ2-1, with 8 bases identical to TRBD2. The germline CDR1 and CDR2 sequences are LGHDT and YNNKEL (reference sequence). The CDR3 sequence is 12 residues long. V trimming: 5 bases; J trimming: 8 bases; junction bases outside the gene matches: 2. The CDR3 DNA reads TGTGCCAGCAGCTCACTAGCGGATGAGCAGTTCTTC. It yields the protein CASSSLADEQFF.

This clone was counted once. Other DNA variants within this sample encode the same CDR3. The chain links TRBV7-9 to TRBJ2-5; no reliable D call. Per the germline V gene, CDR1 is SEHNR and CDR2 is FQNEAQ (reference sequence). The CDR3 length is 13 residues. V lost 5 bases, J lost 2 bases, and 9 bases lay in between. CDR3 residues: CASSPSGQETQYF. DNA for the CDR3: TGTGCCAGCAGCCCCTCCGGGCAAGAGACCCAGTACTTC.

The chain employs TRBV27 and TRBJ2-1; 9 bases agree with TRBD2. Germline V gives CDR1 MNHEY, CDR2 SMNVEV (reference sequence). The CDR3 totals 15 residues. J gave up 2 bases and V 4 bases, and 3 bases lay outside the gene matches. For the CDR3, the DNA is TGTGCCAGCAGTTATTCTAGCGGGGCCTACAATGAGCAGTTCTTC. This translates into CASSYSSGAYNEQFF.